Each of the 29 T cell receptor beta chains below was sequenced from the same sample in a study of control samples from healthy donors and cancer patients. Profiling relied on immunoSEQ multiplex PCR, and the TCRdb table lists in-frame clones only, not all of them. This table holds 75,000 to 95,000 clones, over 75% found once. Material: blood. These receptors all come from a woman aged 50 to 65 in good health.

The chain combines TRBV25-1 with TRBJ1-1; 9 bases are shared with TRBD1. The CDR3 sequence is 15 residues long. After removal of 7 bases from V and 5 bases from J, the junction contained 11 bases not matched to a gene. Germline V gene data show CDR1 as MGHDK and CDR2 as SYGVNS. For the CDR3, the DNA is TGTGCCAGCACTCTACCCTGGACAGGGGTTACTGAAGCTTTCTTT. Its protein is CASTLPWTGVTEAFF. Full variable domain (rest looked up from reference TRBV25-1 and TRBJ1-1): EADIYQTPRYLVIGTGKKITLECSQTMGHDKMYWYQQDPGMELHLIHYSYGVNSTEKGDLSSESTVSRIRTEHFPLTLESARPSHTSQYLCASTLPWTGVTEAFFGQGTRLTVV.

The chain links TRBV5-1 to TRBJ2-5, with D possibly TRBD2 on 5 matching bases. This CDR3 has 14 amino acids. Trimming left V 4 bases short and J 7 bases short, with 17 bases between. Looked up from germline, CDR1 is SGHRS and CDR2 is YFSETQ. CDR3 nucleotide sequence: TGCGCCAGCAGCCCTAGCCTCCGAGAGGGGACCCAGTACTTC. Translating it yields CASSPSLREGTQYF.

This sequence joins TRBV5-6 and TRBJ1-1, with a possible D match to TRBD1 (5 bases). The CDR3 totals 15 residues. Trimming removed 1 base at V and 2 bases at J, with 12 bases between. The germline CDR1 and CDR2 sequences are SGHDT and YYEEEE. The CDR3 DNA is TGTGCCAGCAGCTTGCAGGGTTCTCTCAACACTGAAGCTTTCTTT. It yields the protein CASSLQGSLNTEAFF.

The chain uses TRBV5-5 and TRBJ2-7, with D uncertain. Germline V gene lookup returns CDR1 SGHKS and CDR2 YYEKEE (reference sequence). Trimming stripped 2 bases from V and 6 bases from J, with 12 bases between. The CDR3 consists of 13 residues. The CDR3 DNA reads as TGTGCCAGCAGCTTTTTATCGGTTAGCGAGCAGTACTTC. It encodes CASSFLSVSEQYF.

This chain connects TRBV29-1 to TRBJ2-7; the D gene is possibly TRBD1 (5 bases). V lost 4 bases and J lost 3, with 13 bases in between. Germline assignment: CDR1 SQVTM and CDR2 ANQGSEA. The length of the CDR3 is 13 residues. The CDR3 DNA sequence: TGCAGCGTTGGGGCAGGGCTGGGCTACGAGCAGTACTTC. Protein product: CSVGAGLGYEQYF.

J is TRBJ2-2 and V is TRBV19; unclear D gene. This CDR3 is built from 13 residues. V dropped 4 bases and J dropped 2 bases, with 5 bases sitting between them. Germline V gene lookup returns CDR1 LNHDA and CDR2 SQIVND (reference sequence). CDR3 region: CASSNYNTGELFF. CDR3 in DNA: TGTGCCAGTAGTAACTACAACACCGGGGAGCTGTTTTTT.

The chain couples TRBV24-1 to TRBJ2-1; D is unresolved. Trimming shortened V by 3 bases and J by 6 bases, and 11 bases separated the two germline ends. The CDR3 extends over 14 amino acids. Germline V gene sequence: CDR1 KGHDR, CDR2 SFDVKD. CDR3 DNA sequence: TGTGCCACCAGTGATCCTCAACATTTCAATGAGCAGTTCTTC. Translated, it gives CATSDPQHFNEQFF.

The chain uses TRBV5-4 and TRBJ1-4, with D uncertain. Looked up from germline, CDR1 is SGHNT and CDR2 is YYREEE (reference sequence). This CDR3 has 15 amino acids. V was pared by 4 bases and J by 5 bases, with 15 bases between. The CDR3 sequence is CASSNKKGGNEKLFF. The CDR3 nucleotides are TGTGCCAGCAGCAACAAGAAGGGAGGAAATGAAAAACTGTTTTTT. Together with reference TRBV5-4 and TRBJ1-4, the CDR3 gives the full variable domain: ETGVTQSPTHLIKTRGQQVTLRCSSQSGHNTVSWYQQALGQGPQFIFQYYREEENGRGNFPPRFSGLQFPNYSSELNVNALELDDSALYLCASSNKKGGNEKLFFGSGTQLSVL.

The V and J genes are TRBV5-1 and TRBJ2-7; D is uncertain. The V gene's germline CDR1 is SGHRS and CDR2 YFSETQ. V lost 7 bases, J lost 2 bases, and 13 bases lay in between. The CDR3 has 13 residues. The CDR3 region is CASFFGRAYEQYF. The DNA for the CDR3 is TGCGCCAGCTTTTTCGGACGGGCCTACGAGCAGTACTTC. Supplemented by reference TRBV5-1 and TRBJ2-7, the full variable domain reads KAGVTQTPRYLIKTRGQQVTLSCSPISGHRSVSWYQQTPGQGLQFLFEYFSETQRNKGNFPGRFSGRQFSNSRSEMNVSTLELGDSALYLCASFFGRAYEQYFGPGTRLTVT.

V gene TRBV12-3 or TRBV12-4 combines with J gene TRBJ1-5, with unresolved D. V was cut by 2 bases and J by 7 bases, with 9 bases left in between. This CDR3 spans 13 amino acids. CDR3 sequence (DNA): TGTGCCAGCAGTTTAAGTGACTCCCAGCCCCAGCATTTT. It translates to CASSLSDSQPQHF.

J is TRBJ1-2 and V is TRBV30; no definite D call. Trimming removed 2 bases at V and 7 bases at J, with 14 bases between. Germline CDR1 is GTSNPN and CDR2 is SVGIG (reference sequence). The CDR3 length is 13 residues. The CDR3 reads CAWSPSGAGGYTF. CDR3 nucleotide sequence: TGTGCCTGGAGTCCCTCGGGTGCAGGTGGCTACACCTTC.

This chain joins TRBV6-6 and TRBJ1-1; the match to TRBD1 covers 12 bases. Germline V gene lookup returns CDR1 MNHNY and CDR2 SVGAGI (reference sequence). V trimming: 6 bases; J trimming: 1 base; junction bases outside the gene matches: 6. The CDR3 runs 16 residues. CDR3 sequence reads: CASSRDRGRGNTEAFF. CDR3 nucleotide sequence: TGTGCCAGCAGCCGGGACAGGGGGCGCGGGAACACTGAAGCTTTCTTT.

V usage is TRBV21-1 and J usage is TRBJ2-2. TRBV21-1 is labeled a pseudogene. The CDR3 is made up of 16 amino acids. This chain's CDR3 is CASSEGTAKYTGELFF. CDR3 bases: TGTGCCAGCAGCGAGGGGACGGCTAAATACACCGGGGAGCTGTTTTTT.

The chain carries TRBV29-1 and TRBJ1-4; D is possibly TRBD1 (5 bases). Germline V gene sequence: CDR1 SQVTM, CDR2 ANQGSEA. The length of the CDR3 is 12 residues. The V and J ends lost 4 bases and 8 bases respectively, with 11 bases between them. The DNA of the CDR3 is TGCAGCGTTGGGGGAGGGGTGGAAAAACTGTTTTTT. It encodes CSVGGGVEKLFF.

This chain joins TRBV27 and TRBJ2-3; tentatively, D is TRBD1 or TRBD2 (5 bases each). The CDR3 runs 17 residues. Germline CDR1 reads MNHEY; CDR2 reads SMNVEV (reference sequence). Trimming pared 3 bases from V and 2 bases from J, leaving 18 bases between. The CDR3 DNA sequence: TGTGCCAGCAGTTTTCTCCCGGGGCAGAGTCTCACAGATACGCAGTATTTT. It translates to CASSFLPGQSLTDTQYF.

This clone was seen only a few times. This rearrangement joins TRBV9 to TRBJ2-2; D possibly corresponds to TRBD1 (6 bases). This CDR3 region has 16 residues. Looked up from germline, CDR1 is SGDLS and CDR2 is YYNGEE. Trimming took 3 bases from V and 3 from J, leaving 15 bases between them. The CDR3 coding sequence is TGTGCCAGCAGCGATCCCCAGGGGCGCTACACCGGGGAGCTGTTTTTT. Residues: CASSDPQGRYTGELFF.

The V and J genes are TRBV5-5 and TRBJ2-7; D not resolved. Germline CDR1 reads SGHKS; CDR2 reads YYEKEE (reference sequence). The V end was cut by 6 bases, the J end by 6 bases, with 22 bases between. This CDR3 is built from 15 residues. The CDR3, as DNA: TGTGCCAGCATGGGAAGGGTCCTCATGTTTGGCGAGCAGTACTTC. This gives the protein CASMGRVLMFGEQYF.

The chain joins TRBV6-1 to TRBJ1-1, with D tentatively TRBD1 (6 bases). Trimming left V 1 base short and J 7 bases short, with 16 bases between. The CDR3 is 15 amino acids. The germline CDR1 and CDR2 sequences are MNHNS and SASEGT. The CDR3 protein is CASSEDHQGILEAFF. CDR3 coding DNA: TGTGCCAGCAGTGAAGACCATCAGGGGATACTTGAAGCTTTCTTT.

This sequence joins TRBV2 and TRBJ2-7; D is perhaps TRBD1 (6 bases). Germline V gene sequence: CDR1 SNHLY, CDR2 FYNNEI. V was pared by 7 bases and J by 2 bases, with 9 bases between. The CDR3 contains 12 residues. CDR3 amino acids: CASKGHTYEQYF. The CDR3 DNA sequence: TGTGCCAGCAAGGGACACACCTACGAGCAGTACTTC. Based on the CDR3 plus reference TRBV2 and TRBJ2-7, the full variable domain is EPEVTQTPSHQVTQMGQEVILRCVPISNHLYFYWYRQILGQKVEFLVSFYNNEISEKSEIFDDQFSVERPDGSNFTLKIRSTKLEDSAMYFCASKGHTYEQYFGPGTRLTVT.

This chain uses TRBV6-5 with TRBJ1-3, with D uncertain. There are 13 residues in the CDR3. With 7 bases removed from V and 4 bases from J, the gap between germline ends came to 11 bases. Germline V CDR1 and CDR2: MNHEY, SVGAGI. CDR3 DNA: TGTGCCAGCAACCCGGCAGCCGGAAACACCATATATTTT. It encodes CASNPAAGNTIYF.

The V gene is TRBV25-1, the J gene TRBJ1-6, with D uncertain. The CDR3 runs 13 residues. Germline V CDR1 and CDR2: MGHDK, SYGVNS. The V end was cut by 1 base, the J end by 7 bases, with 5 bases between. CDR3 coding DNA: TGTGCCAGCAGTGAATTTGGGAATTCACCCCTCCACTTT. It translates to CASSEFGNSPLHF.

The V gene is TRBV7-2, the J gene TRBJ2-3; TRBD2 agrees at 9 bases. This CDR3 comprises 17 residues. V gave up 1 base and J gave up 2 bases; unmatched junction bases: 7. Germline V gives CDR1 SGHTA, CDR2 FQGNSA. Written as DNA, the CDR3 is TGTGCCAGCAGCTTAGATAGGCTAGCGGGGATCACAGATACGCAGTATTTT. It codes for CASSLDRLAGITDTQYF.

The chain employs TRBV14 and TRBJ2-1, with D perhaps TRBD2 (5 bases). The CDR3 totals 13 residues. With 5 bases removed from V and 8 bases from J, the gap between germline ends came to 13 bases. Germline V CDR1 and CDR2: SGHDN, FVKESK. CDR3 loop: CASSVGLGDEQFF. The DNA for the CDR3 is TGTGCCAGCAGCGTAGGACTGGGCGATGAGCAGTTCTTC.

This clone was found a few times. The chain recombines TRBV4-1 with TRBJ2-2; 8 bases are a match to TRBD2. With 2 bases clipped from V and 2 bases from J, the junction kept 1 base outside the gene matches. Germline V gene sequence: CDR1 MGHRA, CDR2 YSYEKL. This CDR3 spans 15 amino acids. CDR3 amino acids: CASSQSGGNTGELFF. CDR3 nucleotides: TGCGCCAGCAGCCAAAGCGGGGGAAACACCGGGGAGCTGTTTTTT.

The chain employs TRBV6-2 or TRBV6-3 and TRBJ1-6; D might be TRBD1 (6 bases). Germline V gene lookup returns CDR1 MNHEY and CDR2 SVGEGT. This CDR3 has 16 residues. The V and J ends lost 1 base and 9 bases respectively, with 16 bases between them. The CDR3 nucleotides read TGTGCCAGCAGTTACTTCCCCCCAGGGGAGTTTTCACCCCTCCACTTT. Its protein product is CASSYFPPGEFSPLHF.

The rearrangement uses TRBV18 and TRBJ1-6; D uncertain. The length of the CDR3 is 14 residues. Between the trimmed V and J ends, which lost 2 bases and 8 bases, there was a span of 10 bases. Germline CDR1 KGHSH, CDR2 LQKENI. The chain's CDR3 is CASSPAGNDSPLHF. CDR3 in DNA: TGTGCCAGCTCACCAGCCGGGAATGATTCACCCCTCCACTTT.

The chain recombines TRBV29-1 with TRBJ2-7; 9 bases fit TRBD1. The CDR3 is 16 amino acids. Germline V lookup: CDR1 SQVTM, CDR2 ANQGSEA. V trimming: 4 bases; J trimming: 2 bases; junction bases outside the gene matches: 12. In DNA, the CDR3 is TGCAGCGTTGCTGCCCCCGGACAGGGGATCCCCTACGAGCAGTACTTC. This sequence encodes CSVAAPGQGIPYEQYF.

V usage is TRBV4-2 and J usage is TRBJ2-1, with a tentative D call TRBD2 (6 bases). This CDR3 is built from 14 residues. The germline CDR1 and CDR2 sequences are LGHNA and YNFKEQ. V was pared by 4 bases and J by 5 bases, with 12 bases between. The CDR3 here is CASSRRDSDNEQFF. The CDR3 nucleotides are TGTGCCAGCAGCCGACGGGACTCTGACAATGAGCAGTTCTTC.

This clone showed up just once. V gene TRBV12-5 combines with J gene TRBJ2-2; D unclear. The length of the CDR3 is 14 residues. Germline CDR1 LGHNT, CDR2 FRNRAP. With 0 bases removed from V and 0 bases from J, the gap between germline ends came to 2 bases. The CDR3 nucleotides read TGTGCTAGTGGTTTGGTACCGAACACCGGGGAGCTGTTTTTT. Amino acids: CASGLVPNTGELFF.